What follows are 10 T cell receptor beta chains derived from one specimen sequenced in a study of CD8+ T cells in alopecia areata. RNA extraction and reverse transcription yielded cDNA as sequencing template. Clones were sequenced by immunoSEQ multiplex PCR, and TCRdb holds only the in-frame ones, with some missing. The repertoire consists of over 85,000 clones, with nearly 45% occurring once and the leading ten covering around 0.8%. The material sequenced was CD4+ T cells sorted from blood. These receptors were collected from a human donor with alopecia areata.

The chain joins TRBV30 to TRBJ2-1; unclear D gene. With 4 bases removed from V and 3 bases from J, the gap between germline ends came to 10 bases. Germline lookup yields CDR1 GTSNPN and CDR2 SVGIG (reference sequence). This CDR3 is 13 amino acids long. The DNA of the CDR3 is TGTGCCTGGATGGACGGCGTCTACAATGAGCAGTTCTTC. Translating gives CAWMDGVYNEQFF.

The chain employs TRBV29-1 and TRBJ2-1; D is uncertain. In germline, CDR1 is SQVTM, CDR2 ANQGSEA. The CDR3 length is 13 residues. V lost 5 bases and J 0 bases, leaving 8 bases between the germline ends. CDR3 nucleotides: TGCAGCGTTATTAAGAGCTCCTACAATGAGCAGTTCTTC. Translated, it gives CSVIKSSYNEQFF.

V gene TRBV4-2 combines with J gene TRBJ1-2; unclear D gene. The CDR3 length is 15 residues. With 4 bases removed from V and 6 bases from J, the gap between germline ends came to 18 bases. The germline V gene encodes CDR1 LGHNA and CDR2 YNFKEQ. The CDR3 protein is CASSLPGAINNGYTF. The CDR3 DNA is TGTGCCAGCAGCCTCCCCGGCGCAATCAATAATGGCTACACCTTC.

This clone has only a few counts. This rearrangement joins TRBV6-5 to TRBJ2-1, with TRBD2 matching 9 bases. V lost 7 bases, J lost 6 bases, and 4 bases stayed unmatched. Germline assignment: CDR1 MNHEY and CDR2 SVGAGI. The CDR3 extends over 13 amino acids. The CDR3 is CASTASGINEQFF. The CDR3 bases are TGTGCCAGCACGGCTAGCGGGATCAATGAGCAGTTCTTC.

CDR3 DNA sequence: TGCGCCAGCAGCTTGGCGTGGGGGGAGACCCAGTACTTC. Translating gives CASSLAWGETQYF. The chain links TRBV5-1 to TRBJ2-5; either TRBD1 or TRBD2 may supply D (5 bases each). The CDR3 has 13 residues. Germline V CDR1 and CDR2: SGHRS, YFSETQ. The V and J ends lost 0 bases and 5 bases respectively, with 8 bases between them.

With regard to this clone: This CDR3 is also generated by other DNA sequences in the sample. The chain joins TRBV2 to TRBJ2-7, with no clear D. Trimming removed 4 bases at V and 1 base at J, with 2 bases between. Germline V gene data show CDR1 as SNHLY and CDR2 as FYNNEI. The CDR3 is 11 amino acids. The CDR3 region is CASSVSYEQYF. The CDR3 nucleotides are TGTGCCAGCAGTGTTTCCTACGAGCAGTACTTC.

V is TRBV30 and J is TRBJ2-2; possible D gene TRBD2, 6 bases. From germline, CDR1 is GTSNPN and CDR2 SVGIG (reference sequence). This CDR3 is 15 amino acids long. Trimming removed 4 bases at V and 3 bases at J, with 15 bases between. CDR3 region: CAWTEGRPDTGELFF. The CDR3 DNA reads TGTGCCTGGACGGAGGGGCGACCAGACACCGGGGAGCTGTTTTTT.

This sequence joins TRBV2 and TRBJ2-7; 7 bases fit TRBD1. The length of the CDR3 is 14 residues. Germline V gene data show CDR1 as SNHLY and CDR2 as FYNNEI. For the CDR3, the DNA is TGTGTCGCCAAGAAAGGCCAGGGGGCCTACGAGCAGTACTTC. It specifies CVAKKGQGAYEQYF.

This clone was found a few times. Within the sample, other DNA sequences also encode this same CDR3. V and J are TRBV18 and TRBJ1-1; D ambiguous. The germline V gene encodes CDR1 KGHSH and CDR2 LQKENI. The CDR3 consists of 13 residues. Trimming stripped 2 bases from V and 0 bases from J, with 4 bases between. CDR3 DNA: TGTGCCAGCTCACCAGGGCTGAACACTGAAGCTTTCTTT. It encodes CASSPGLNTEAFF.

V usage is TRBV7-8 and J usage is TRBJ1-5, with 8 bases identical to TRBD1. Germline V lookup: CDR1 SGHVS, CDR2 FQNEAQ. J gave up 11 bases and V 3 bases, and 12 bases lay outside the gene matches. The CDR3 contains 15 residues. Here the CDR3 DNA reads TGTGCCAGCAGCTTGGACAGGGTGATAGGGTCAGCCCAGCATTTT. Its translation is CASSLDRVIGSAQHF.